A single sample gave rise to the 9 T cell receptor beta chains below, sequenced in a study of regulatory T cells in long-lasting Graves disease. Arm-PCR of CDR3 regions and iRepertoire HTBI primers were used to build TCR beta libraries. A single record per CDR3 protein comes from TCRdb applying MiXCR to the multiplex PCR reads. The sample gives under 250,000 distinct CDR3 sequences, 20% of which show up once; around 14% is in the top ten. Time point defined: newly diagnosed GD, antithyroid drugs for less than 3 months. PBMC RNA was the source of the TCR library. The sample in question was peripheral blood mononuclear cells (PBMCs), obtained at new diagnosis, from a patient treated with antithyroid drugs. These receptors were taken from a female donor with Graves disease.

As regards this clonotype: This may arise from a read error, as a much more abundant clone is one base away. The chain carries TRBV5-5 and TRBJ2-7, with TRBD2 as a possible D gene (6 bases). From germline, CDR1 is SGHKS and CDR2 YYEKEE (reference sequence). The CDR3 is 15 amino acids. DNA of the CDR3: TGTGCCAGCAGCTTGGTGGCGGGACCCTTTGGAGAGCGGTACTTC. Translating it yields CASSLVAGPFGERYF.

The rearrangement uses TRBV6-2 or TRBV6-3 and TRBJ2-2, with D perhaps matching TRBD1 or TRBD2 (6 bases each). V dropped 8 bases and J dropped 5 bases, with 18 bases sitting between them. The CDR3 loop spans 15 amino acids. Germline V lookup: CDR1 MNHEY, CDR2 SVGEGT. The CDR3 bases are TGTGCCAGCCAATCCCCGGGGGCGCGAACCGGGGAGCTGTTTTTT. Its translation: CASQSPGARTGELFF.

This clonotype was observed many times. CDR3 amino acids: CASRGTGRPQETQYF. The CDR3 DNA is TGTGCCAGCAGAGGGACAGGGAGGCCGCAAGAGACCCAGTACTTC. The chain is built from TRBV12-3 or TRBV12-4 and TRBJ2-5, with 9 bases identical to TRBD1. CDR3 length: 15 amino acids. The V gene end was trimmed by 6 bases and the J gene end by 2 bases; junction bases not matched to a gene: 7.

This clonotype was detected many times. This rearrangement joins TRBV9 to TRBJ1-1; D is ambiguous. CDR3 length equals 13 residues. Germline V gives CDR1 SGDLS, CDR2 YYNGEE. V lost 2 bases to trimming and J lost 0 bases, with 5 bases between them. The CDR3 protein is CASSVPVNTEAFF. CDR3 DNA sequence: TGTGCCAGCAGCGTCCCGGTGAACACTGAAGCTTTCTTT.

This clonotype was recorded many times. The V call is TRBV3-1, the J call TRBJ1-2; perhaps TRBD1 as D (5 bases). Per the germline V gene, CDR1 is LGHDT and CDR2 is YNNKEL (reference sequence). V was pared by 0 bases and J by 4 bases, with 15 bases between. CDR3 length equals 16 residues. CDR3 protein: CASSQEGLLLSYGYTF. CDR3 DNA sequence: TGTGCCAGCAGCCAAGAGGGACTTTTGTTAAGCTATGGCTACACCTTC.

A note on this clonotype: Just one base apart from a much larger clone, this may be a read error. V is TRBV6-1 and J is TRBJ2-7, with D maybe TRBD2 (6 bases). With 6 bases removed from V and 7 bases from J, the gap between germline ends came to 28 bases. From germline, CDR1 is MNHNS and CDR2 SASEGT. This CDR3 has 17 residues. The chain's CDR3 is CASSVGGAVLGAGEQYF. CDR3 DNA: TGTGCCAGCAGCGTAGGAGGGGCAGTGTTAGGGGCAGGGGAGCAGTACTTC.

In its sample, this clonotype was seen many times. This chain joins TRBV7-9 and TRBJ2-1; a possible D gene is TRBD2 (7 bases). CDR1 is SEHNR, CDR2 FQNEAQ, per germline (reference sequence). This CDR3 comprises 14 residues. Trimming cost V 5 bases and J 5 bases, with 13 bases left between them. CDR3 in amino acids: CASSRGAGDNEQFF. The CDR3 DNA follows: TGTGCCAGCAGCCGGGGGGCGGGTGACAATGAGCAGTTCTTC.

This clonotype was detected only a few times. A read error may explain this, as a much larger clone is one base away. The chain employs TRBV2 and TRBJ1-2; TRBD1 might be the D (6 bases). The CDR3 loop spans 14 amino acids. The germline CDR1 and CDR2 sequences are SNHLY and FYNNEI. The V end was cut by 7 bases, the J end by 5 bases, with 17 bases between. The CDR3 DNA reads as TGTGCCAGCATTGGACAGCTCTACTCGTATGGCTACACCTTC. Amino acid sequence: CASIGQLYSYGYTF.

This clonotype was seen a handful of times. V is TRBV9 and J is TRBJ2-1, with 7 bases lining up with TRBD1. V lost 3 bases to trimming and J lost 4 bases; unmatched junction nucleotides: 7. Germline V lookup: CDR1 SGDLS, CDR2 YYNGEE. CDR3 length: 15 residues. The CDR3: CASSAMDRLYNEQFF. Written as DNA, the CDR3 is TGTGCCAGCAGCGCGATGGACAGGCTGTACAATGAGCAGTTCTTC.